The 2 T cell receptor beta chains below were found in one sample sequenced in a study of blood T cells in healthy people across ages. A second roughly 7 to 11 cycle PCR used barcoded and J-beta primers. TCRdb re-derived calls from the 5' RACE reads in MiXCR, one entry per CDR3 protein. The sample includes about a million distinct CDR3 sequences, 40% to 60% seen only once; the top ten take about an eighth. The sample comprised blood. Receptors were obtained from a young man in good health.

The V call is TRBV28, the J call TRBJ2-7; D is uncertain. Deletions cut 8 bases from V and 6 bases from J, with 17 bases between. The CDR3 sequence is 13 residues long. Germline V gives CDR1 MDHEN, CDR2 SYDVKM. The CDR3 reads CASVAVSPLEQYF. The CDR3 bases are TGTGCCAGCGTGGCGGTATCCCCCCTCGAGCAGTACTTC.

This clonotype came up many times. The chain employs TRBV4-2 and TRBJ2-5; TRBD2 might be the D (5 bases). Germline assignment: CDR1 LGHNA and CDR2 YNFKEQ. V was trimmed by 0 bases and J by 2 bases, leaving 13 bases between them. This CDR3 spans 16 amino acids. The CDR3 region is CASSQDNTRRQETQYF. Written as DNA, the CDR3 is TGTGCCAGCAGCCAAGATAACACTAGACGTCAAGAGACCCAGTACTTC.